Detailed here is one T cell receptor (beta chain). The data derive from a study of T cell changes during pregnancy in multiple sclerosis. CDR1 is SGHVS and CDR2 is FNYEAQ in the germline V gene. The V gene end was trimmed by 1 base and the J gene end by 3 bases; junction bases not matched to a gene: 3. This CDR3 region has 14 residues. TCRdb keeps only in-frame clones here, not all; method: immunoSEQ multiplex PCR. This sample carries roughly 79,000 clones, about 94% of them seen once, and the ten largest clones take approximately 0.71%. The chain carries TRBV7-6 and TRBJ2-7; 7 bases line up with TRBD1. The specimen was peripheral blood, collected in the second trimester of pregnancy. This clonotype originated in a female donor in good health, enrolled as a control in a pregnancy study. This CDR3 reads CASSLGQGDYEQYF. CDR3 nucleotides: TGTGCCAGCAGCTTAGGGCAGGGGGACTACGAGCAGTACTTC.